One and the same sample provided the 20 T cell receptor beta chains below, sequenced in a study of Ad26.COV2.S vaccination and SARS-CoV-2 variants. Treatment here: about 20 received Ad26.COV2.S at low or high dose, single or two shots; about 5 received placebo; per-sample allocation not given. All samples were drawn on day 63, counting from the first vaccine or placebo injection. Generated by immunoSEQ multiplex PCR, the TCRdb table keeps only in-frame clones and is missing some. The data show some 340,000 clones, about 86% seen once. Sequenced material: peripheral blood, taken in a trial of Ad26.COV2.S vaccine versus placebo. Receptors originate from a person aged 18-65 years who received the Ad26.COV2.S COVID-19 vaccine or a placebo.

This clone was recorded once. The CDR3 sequence is CSCTSNTEAFF. The DNA of the CDR3 is TGCAGTTGTACTTCGAACACTGAAGCTTTCTTT. The chain joins TRBV20-1 to TRBJ1-1; no definite D call. This CDR3 spans 11 amino acids. Trimming removed 8 bases at V and 1 base at J, with 8 bases between. The germline gives CDR1 DFQATT, CDR2 SNEGSKA (reference sequence).

This clone has a single count. CDR3 bases: TGTGCCAGCAGTTACCTACAGGGAAATTCACCCCTCCACTTT. The encoded protein is CASSYLQGNSPLHF. The chain combines TRBV6-6 with TRBJ1-6; tentatively, D is TRBD1 (6 bases). Germline loops: CDR1 MNHNY, CDR2 SVGAGI (reference sequence). The ends were cut back, 2 bases at V and 7 bases at J, with 9 bases in the middle. CDR3 length: 14 amino acids.

The chain recombines TRBV2 with TRBJ1-1, with 8 bases lining up with TRBD1. V dropped 5 bases and J dropped 4; count of bases not matched to a gene: 6. In germline, CDR1 is SNHLY, CDR2 FYNNEI. The CDR3 spans 14 residues. CDR3 residues: CASSQQGGGTEAFF. The CDR3 DNA reads TGTGCCAGCAGTCAACAGGGGGGAGGCACTGAAGCTTTCTTT.

V usage is TRBV5-6 and J usage is TRBJ1-2, with a weak D call TRBD1 (6 bases). The ends were cut back, 0 bases at V and 8 bases at J, with 11 bases in the middle. Looked up from germline, CDR1 is SGHDT and CDR2 is YYEEEE. The CDR3 spans 13 residues. The CDR3 sequence: CASSLALDRGYTF. CDR3 in DNA: TGTGCCAGCAGCTTGGCCCTGGACAGAGGCTACACCTTC.

The J gene is TRBJ1-2, the V gene TRBV4-3; tentative D call: TRBD1 (6 bases). Germline V gene lookup returns CDR1 LGHNA and CDR2 YSLEER. CDR3 length: 15 amino acids. The V end lost 4 bases, the J end lost 5 bases, and 17 bases lay between the germline ends. The CDR3 region has the DNA TGCGCCAGCAGCCCCCTTTTGACAGGCAATTATGGCTACACCTTC. This codes for CASSPLLTGNYGYTF.

The chain links TRBV5-1 to TRBJ2-2; D unclear. The V end was cut by 2 bases, the J end by 0 bases, with 5 bases between. Germline loops: CDR1 SGHRS, CDR2 YFSETQ. The CDR3 is 14 amino acids. As DNA, the CDR3 is TGCGCCAGCAGCTTCAAAGCGAACACCGGGGAGCTGTTTTTT. Translated, it gives CASSFKANTGELFF.

V is TRBV24-1 and J is TRBJ1-1, with D possibly TRBD1 on 6 matching bases. This CDR3 is 14 amino acids long. V lost 6 bases and J 4 bases, leaving 14 bases between the germline ends. The germline gives CDR1 KGHDR, CDR2 SFDVKD. CDR3 nucleotides: TGTGCCACCAGTCGAACAGGGAGGAGCACTGAAGCTTTCTTT. This encodes CATSRTGRSTEAFF.

This clone was counted only a few times. The V call is TRBV7-2, the J call TRBJ2-4; D unresolved. The length of the CDR3 is 14 residues. Trimming shortened V by 5 bases and J by 10 bases, and 18 bases separated the two germline ends. In germline, CDR1 is SGHTA, CDR2 FQGNSA. The CDR3 nucleotides read TGTGCCAGCAGCCCCCGGGCCTCGGCGGAGATTCAGTACTTC. Translated: CASSPRASAEIQYF.

V gene TRBV2 combines with J gene TRBJ1-1; D unresolved. Germline assignment: CDR1 SNHLY and CDR2 FYNNEI. The CDR3 is made up of 13 amino acids. Trimming stripped 4 bases from V and 1 base from J, with 7 bases between. CDR3 residues: CASSVSGNTEAFF. CDR3 DNA sequence: TGTGCCAGCAGTGTATCAGGGAACACTGAAGCTTTCTTT. Filled out from reference TRBV2 and TRBJ1-1, the complete variable domain reads EPEVTQTPSHQVTQMGQEVILRCVPISNHLYFYWYRQILGQKVEFLVSFYNNEISEKSEIFDDQFSVERPDGSNFTLKIRSTKLEDSAMYFCASSVSGNTEAFFGQGTRLTVV.

The chain joins TRBV9 to TRBJ2-3; weak D call: TRBD2 (7 bases). The V gene's germline CDR1 is SGDLS and CDR2 YYNGEE. The CDR3 is 17 amino acids. Between the trimmed V and J ends, which lost 1 base and 2 bases, there was a span of 17 bases. The CDR3 bases are TGTGCCAGCAGCGTATTAAGTGGGGGGGCGGCCACAGATACGCAGTATTTT. This encodes CASSVLSGGAATDTQYF.

This clone was detected only a few times. The chain carries TRBV6-6 and TRBJ2-1; D might be TRBD2 (6 bases). Trimming removed 3 bases at V and 4 bases at J, with 10 bases between. This CDR3 contains 14 residues. The germline CDR1 and CDR2 sequences are MNHNY and SVGAGI (reference sequence). The CDR3 DNA is TGTGCCAGCAGTTATCCCGGGACTTACAATGAGCAGTTCTTC. Translated: CASSYPGTYNEQFF.

The rearrangement links TRBV5-1 to TRBJ1-1; D is unclear. The V end lost 0 bases, the J end lost 1 base, and 7 bases lay between the germline ends. This CDR3 comprises 14 residues. Germline CDR1 SGHRS, CDR2 YFSETQ. CDR3 loop: CASSLVIGNTEAFF. CDR3 nucleotides: TGCGCCAGCAGCTTGGTCATCGGGAACACTGAAGCTTTCTTT. Variable domain in full (rest from reference TRBV5-1 and TRBJ1-1): KAGVTQTPRYLIKTRGQQVTLSCSPISGHRSVSWYQQTPGQGLQFLFEYFSETQRNKGNFPGRFSGRQFSNSRSEMNVSTLELGDSALYLCASSLVIGNTEAFFGQGTRLTVV.

The chain combines TRBV11-2 with TRBJ2-2; D remains unclear. The CDR3 has 14 residues. From germline, CDR1 is SGHAT and CDR2 FQNNGV. The V end was cut by 5 bases, the J end by 1 base, with 8 bases between. CDR3 sequence reads: CASSPFLNTGELFF. The CDR3 DNA reads as TGTGCCAGCAGCCCCTTCCTGAACACCGGGGAGCTGTTTTTT.

The gene calls are TRBV4-1 and TRBJ1-1, with 9 bases aligning to TRBD1. In germline, CDR1 is MGHRA, CDR2 YSYEKL. This CDR3 has 16 amino acids. V was pared by 2 bases and J by 3 bases, with 7 bases of the junction left unmatched. Here the CDR3 reads CASSQKRQGVDTEAFF. CDR3 in DNA: TGCGCCAGCAGCCAAAAAAGACAGGGGGTGGACACTGAAGCTTTCTTT.

V gene TRBV5-6 combines with J gene TRBJ2-1; D is perhaps TRBD1 (6 bases). Germline CDR1 and CDR2: SGHDT and YYEEEE. Trimming stripped 2 bases from V and 9 bases from J, with 18 bases between. The CDR3 contains 15 residues. This chain's CDR3 is CASSLHRARWFEQFF. The DNA of the CDR3 is TGTGCCAGCAGCTTACACAGGGCGAGGTGGTTTGAGCAGTTCTTC.

This clone was found a few times. The CDR3 bases are TGTGCCAGCAGTGAATCGGGGACAGGGGATTTGAATGGCTACACCTTC. Translation: CASSESGTGDLNGYTF. The chain links TRBV25-1 to TRBJ1-2; the match to TRBD1 covers 10 bases. V shed 1 base and J 6 bases; nucleotides not matched to a gene: 8. From germline, CDR1 is MGHDK and CDR2 SYGVNS. The CDR3 totals 16 residues.

V and J are TRBV6-5 and TRBJ1-1; possibly TRBD1 for D (6 bases). The CDR3 covers 12 residues. The ends were cut back, 10 bases at V and 1 base at J, with 10 bases in the middle. Germline V CDR1 and CDR2: MNHEY, SVGAGI. CDR3 nucleotide sequence: TGTGCCACCAGGACAGCGAACACTGAAGCTTTCTTT. Translation gives CATRTANTEAFF.

The V call is TRBV7-9, the J call TRBJ2-7, with TRBD1 as a possible D gene (5 bases). With 3 bases removed from V and 2 bases from J, the gap between germline ends came to 8 bases. Germline lookup yields CDR1 SEHNR and CDR2 FQNEAQ (reference sequence). The CDR3 is made up of 13 amino acids. The CDR3 loop reads CASSFKGPYEQYF. CDR3 DNA: TGTGCCAGCAGCTTTAAGGGGCCCTACGAGCAGTACTTC.

CDR3 sequence (DNA): TGTGCCAGCAGTTACTGGGGACAGGGGCAAGAGACCCAGTACTTC. Protein product: CASSYWGQGQETQYF. This chain links TRBV6-2 or TRBV6-3 with TRBJ2-5; TRBD1 aligns across 10 bases. J was trimmed by 2 bases and V by 1 base; bases with no gene match: 1. CDR3 length equals 15 residues. The germline V gene has CDR1 MNHEY and CDR2 SVGEGT.

V and J are TRBV6-6 and TRBJ1-2, with D perhaps TRBD1 (6 bases). The CDR3 totals 16 residues. Germline V CDR1 and CDR2: MNHNY, SVGAGI (reference sequence). Trimming cost V 4 bases and J 1 base, with 16 bases left between them. The CDR3 sequence: CASSSLLGGGNYGYTF. In DNA, the CDR3 is TGTGCCAGCAGTTCCCTGCTAGGGGGGGGTAACTATGGCTACACCTTC.